Listed here are 5 T cell receptor beta chains from one sample, sequenced in a study of CD4 T cells in relation to SARS-CoV-2 and coronaviruses. Antigens of these TCRs are unknown. Unexposed donor CD4+ T cells date from about 2011-2019, before the COVID-19 pandemic. The cells were cultured for less than twelve days before CD4+ T cells were isolated. Clones were read by immunoSEQ multiplex PCR, and TCRdb kept only the in-frame ones, dropping some. The sample records tens of thousands of clones, around 78% being singletons. The sample was CD4+ T cells from PBMCs, cultured in vitro. These receptors were taken from a human donor in good health.

J is TRBJ1-1 and V is TRBV10-2, with D maybe TRBD1 (6 bases). V dropped 7 bases and J dropped 1 base, with 7 bases sitting between them. The CDR3 is 12 amino acids. Germline CDR1 reads WSHSY; CDR2 reads SAAADI. CDR3 amino acids: CASKTGNTEAFF. CDR3 DNA: TGCGCCAGCAAGACAGGGAACACTGAAGCTTTCTTT.

The chain joins TRBV12-3 or TRBV12-4 to TRBJ2-2, with D hard to call. The CDR3 extends over 11 amino acids. V was cut by 6 bases and J by 5 bases, with 4 bases left in between. The CDR3, as DNA: TGTGCCAGCAGGCATACCGGGGAGCTGTTTTTT. Its protein product is CASRHTGELFF.

This clone came up a few times. This chain connects TRBV7-7 to TRBJ2-5; TRBD2 matches at 9 bases. Germline lookup yields CDR1 SSHAT and CDR2 FNYEAQ (reference sequence). J gave up 5 bases and V 5 bases, and 12 bases lay outside the gene matches. The CDR3 loop spans 16 amino acids. The CDR3 loop is CASSPGTSRARETQYF. The CDR3, as DNA: TGTGCCAGCAGCCCCGGGACTAGCCGGGCGAGGGAGACCCAGTACTTC.

Within the sample, this clone is large. This chain connects TRBV29-1 to TRBJ1-2, with 8 positions matching TRBD1. The J segment lost 6 bases and the V segment lost 0 bases, leaving 15 bases of the junction unmatched. Germline assignment: CDR1 SQVTM and CDR2 ANQGSEA. The CDR3 length is 17 residues. The CDR3 nucleotides read TGCAGCGTTGAAGATCATATCGGCAGGGGGCGAAAGAATGGCTACACCTTC. It specifies CSVEDHIGRGRKNGYTF.

The gene calls are TRBV4-1 and TRBJ1-2; no firm D call. The germline CDR1 and CDR2 sequences are MGHRA and YSYEKL. The CDR3 is made up of 14 amino acids. Trimming shortened V by 1 base and J by 4 bases, and 10 bases separated the two germline ends. CDR3 DNA sequence: TGCGCCAGCAGCCAAGGGTCACGAGGCTATGGCTACACCTTC. The encoded protein is CASSQGSRGYGYTF.